This T cell receptor (beta chain) comes out of a study of response to subunit inactivated influenza vaccine listed by TCRdb under 2018. As for the study more broadly: Deep quantitative T cell receptor repertoire profiling was used in the study to track responses to a trivalent subunit inactivated influenza vaccine.

As encoded in the germline V gene (reference sequence), CDR1 is SGHKS while CDR2 is YYEKEE. The CDR3, from cysteine to phenylalanine, totals 18 residues. Only the CDR3 part of the read is kept: 54 bases, read in frame from the first base. At the junction V is shortened by 0 bases and J by 2 bases, with 19 bases in between. Points on this clonotype: Its specific antigen is unknown. No much larger clone exists at a distance of one base, and base qualities are not known.

Library preparation was by RT-PCR. Sequenced on an Illumina HiSeq 2500. Clones were called with MiXCR by TCRdb after fastp trimmed the public reads at Q25, and only in-frame beta chains were retained. Merged by CDR3 protein, the rows form single entries marked with the most common genes and DNA. The sample table contains over 800,000 distinct CDR3 sequences; only one count was recorded for 21% of them. The top ten clones comprise approximately 10% of the sample. Study-wide conclusions, independent of this receptor: According to the authors, only a limited number of new T cells may be recruited by each seasonal influenza vaccination.

Specimen: PBMCs from blood, collected more than 4 days after vaccination. This sequence originates from a man in his fifties or sixties who received an inactivated influenza vaccine. Donor details come from another sample of the same person, matched by shared clones. The V gene is TRBV5-5 and the J gene is TRBJ2-3; too little of a D gene remains to name it. Here is the DNA: TGTGCCAGCAGCTTGGTCGCAGGAGTAGTAACTCTCACAGATACGCAGTATTTT. Its protein is CASSLVAGVVTLTDTQYF.